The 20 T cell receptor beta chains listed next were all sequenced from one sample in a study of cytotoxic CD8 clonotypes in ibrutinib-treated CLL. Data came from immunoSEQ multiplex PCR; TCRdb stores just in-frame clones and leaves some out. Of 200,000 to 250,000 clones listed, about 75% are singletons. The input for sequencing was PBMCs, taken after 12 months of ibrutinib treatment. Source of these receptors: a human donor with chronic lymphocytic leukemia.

The chain's CDR3 is CASCPGYGYTF. In DNA form, the CDR3 reads TGCGCCAGCTGTCCTGGATATGGCTACACCTTC. This chain links TRBV10-1 with TRBJ1-2; no reliable D call. Germline CDR1 WNHNN, CDR2 SYGVQD (reference sequence). The CDR3 spans 11 residues. The ends were cut back, 8 bases at V and 5 bases at J, with 9 bases in the middle.

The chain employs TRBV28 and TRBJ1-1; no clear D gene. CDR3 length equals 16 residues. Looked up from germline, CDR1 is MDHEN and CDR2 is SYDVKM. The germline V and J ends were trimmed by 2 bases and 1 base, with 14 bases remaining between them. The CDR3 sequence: CASSLGTQPGNTEAFF. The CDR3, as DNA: TGTGCCAGCAGTTTAGGTACGCAGCCCGGGAACACTGAAGCTTTCTTT.

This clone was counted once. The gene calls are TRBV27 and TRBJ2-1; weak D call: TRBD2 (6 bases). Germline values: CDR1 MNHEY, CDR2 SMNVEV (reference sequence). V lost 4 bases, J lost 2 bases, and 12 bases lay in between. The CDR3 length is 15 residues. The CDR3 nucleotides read TGTGCCAGCAGTTCTCTAGCGCTGACCTACAATGAGCAGTTCTTC. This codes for CASSSLALTYNEQFF.

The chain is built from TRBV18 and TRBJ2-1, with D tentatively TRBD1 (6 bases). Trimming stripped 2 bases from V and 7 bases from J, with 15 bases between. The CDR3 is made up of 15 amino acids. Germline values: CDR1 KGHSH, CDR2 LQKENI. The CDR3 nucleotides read TGTGCCAGCTCACCAGTGGACAGCTCTCGGAATGAGCAGTTCTTC. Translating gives CASSPVDSSRNEQFF.

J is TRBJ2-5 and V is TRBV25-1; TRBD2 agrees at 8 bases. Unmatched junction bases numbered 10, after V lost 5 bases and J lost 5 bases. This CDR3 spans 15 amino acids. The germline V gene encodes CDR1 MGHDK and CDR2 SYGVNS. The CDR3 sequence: CASSTPSGGAETQYF. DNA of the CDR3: TGTGCCAGCAGTACTCCATCGGGGGGGGCGGAGACCCAGTACTTC.

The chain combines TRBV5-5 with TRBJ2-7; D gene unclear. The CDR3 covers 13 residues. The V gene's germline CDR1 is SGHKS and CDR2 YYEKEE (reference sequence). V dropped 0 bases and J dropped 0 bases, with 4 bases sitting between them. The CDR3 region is CASSLDFSYEQYF. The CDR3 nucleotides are TGTGCCAGCAGCTTGGACTTCTCCTACGAGCAGTACTTC. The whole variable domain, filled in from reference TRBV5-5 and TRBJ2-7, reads DAGVTQSPTHLIKTRGQQVTLRCSPISGHKSVSWYQQVLGQGPQFIFQYYEKEERGRGNFPDRFSARQFPNYSSELNVNALLLGDSALYLCASSLDFSYEQYFGPGTRLTVT.

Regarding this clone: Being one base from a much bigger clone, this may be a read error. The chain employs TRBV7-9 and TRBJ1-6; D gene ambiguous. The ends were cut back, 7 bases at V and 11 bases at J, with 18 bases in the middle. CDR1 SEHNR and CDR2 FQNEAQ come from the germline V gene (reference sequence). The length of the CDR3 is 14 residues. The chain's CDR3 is CASMGYARGPPLHF. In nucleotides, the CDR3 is TGTGCCAGCATGGGATACGCTCGGGGTCCACCCCTCCACTTT.

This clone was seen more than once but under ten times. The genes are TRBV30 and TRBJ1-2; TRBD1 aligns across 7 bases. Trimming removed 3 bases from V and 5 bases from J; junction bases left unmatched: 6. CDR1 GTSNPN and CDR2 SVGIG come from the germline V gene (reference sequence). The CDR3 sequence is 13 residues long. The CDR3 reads CAWRRQGSYGYTF. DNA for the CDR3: TGTGCCTGGAGAAGACAGGGATCGTATGGCTACACCTTC.

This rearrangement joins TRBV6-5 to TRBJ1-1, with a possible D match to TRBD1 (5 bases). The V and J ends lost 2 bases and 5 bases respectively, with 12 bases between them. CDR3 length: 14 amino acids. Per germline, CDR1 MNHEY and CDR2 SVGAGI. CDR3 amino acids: CASSYGRGRTEAFF. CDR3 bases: TGTGCCAGCAGTTACGGTAGGGGACGGACTGAAGCTTTCTTT.

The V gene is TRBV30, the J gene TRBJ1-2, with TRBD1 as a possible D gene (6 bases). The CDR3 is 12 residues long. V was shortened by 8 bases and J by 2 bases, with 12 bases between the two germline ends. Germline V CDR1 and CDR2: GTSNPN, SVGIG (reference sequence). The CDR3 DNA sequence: TGTGCCGGGGGGGCAGGGAACTATGGCTACACCTTC. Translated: CAGGAGNYGYTF.

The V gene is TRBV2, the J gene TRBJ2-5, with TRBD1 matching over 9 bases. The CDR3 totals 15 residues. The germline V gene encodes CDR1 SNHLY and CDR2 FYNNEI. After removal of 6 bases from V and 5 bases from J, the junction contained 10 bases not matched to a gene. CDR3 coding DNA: TGTGCCAGCAGCTCGGACAGGGGACGAACGGAGACCCAGTACTTC. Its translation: CASSSDRGRTETQYF.

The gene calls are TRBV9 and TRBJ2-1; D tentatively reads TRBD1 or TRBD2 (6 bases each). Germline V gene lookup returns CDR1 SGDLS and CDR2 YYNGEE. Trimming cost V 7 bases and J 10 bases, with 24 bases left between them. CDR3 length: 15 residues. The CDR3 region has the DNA TGTGCCAGCGCTCGTAGGGGGGACCGCACCGTAGAGCAGTTCTTC. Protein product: CASARRGDRTVEQFF.

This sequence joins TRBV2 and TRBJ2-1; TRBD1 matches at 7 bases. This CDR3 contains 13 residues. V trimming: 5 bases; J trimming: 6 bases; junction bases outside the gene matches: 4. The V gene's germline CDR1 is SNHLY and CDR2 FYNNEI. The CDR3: CASSIQGFNEQFF. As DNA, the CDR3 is TGTGCCAGCAGTATACAGGGGTTCAATGAGCAGTTCTTC.

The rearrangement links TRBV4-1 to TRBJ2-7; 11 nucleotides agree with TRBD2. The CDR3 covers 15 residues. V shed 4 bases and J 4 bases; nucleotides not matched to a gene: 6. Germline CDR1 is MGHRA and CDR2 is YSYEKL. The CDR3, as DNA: TGCGCCAGCAGCCTCGGGACTAGCGGATTGTACGAGCAGTACTTC. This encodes CASSLGTSGLYEQYF.

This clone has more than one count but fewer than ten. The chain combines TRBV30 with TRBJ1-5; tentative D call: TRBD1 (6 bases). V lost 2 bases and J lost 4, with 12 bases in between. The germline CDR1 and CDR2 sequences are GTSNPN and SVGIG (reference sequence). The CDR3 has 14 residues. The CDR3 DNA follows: TGTGCCTGGAGTCAGGTTAGGGGGAATCAGCCCCAGCATTTT. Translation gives CAWSQVRGNQPQHF.

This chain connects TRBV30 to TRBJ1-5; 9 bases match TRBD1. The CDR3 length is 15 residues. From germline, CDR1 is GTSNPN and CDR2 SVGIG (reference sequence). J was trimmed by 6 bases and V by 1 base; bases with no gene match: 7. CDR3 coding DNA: TGTGCCTGGAGTGGACGGGACAGGGCGGCTCAGCCCCAGCATTTT. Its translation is CAWSGRDRAAQPQHF. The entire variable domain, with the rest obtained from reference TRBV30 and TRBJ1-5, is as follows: SQTIHQWPATLVQPVGSPLSLECTVEGTSNPNLYWYRQAAGRGLQLLFYSVGIGQISSEVPQNLSASRPQDRQFILSSKKLLLSDSGFYLCAWSGRDRAAQPQHFGDGTRLSIL.

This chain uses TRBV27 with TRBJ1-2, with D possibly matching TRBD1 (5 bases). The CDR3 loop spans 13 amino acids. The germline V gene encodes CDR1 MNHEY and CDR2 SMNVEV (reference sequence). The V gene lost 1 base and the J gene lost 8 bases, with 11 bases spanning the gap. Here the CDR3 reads CASSLWDGEGYTF. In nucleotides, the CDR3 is TGTGCCAGCAGTTTATGGGACGGAGAAGGCTACACCTTC.

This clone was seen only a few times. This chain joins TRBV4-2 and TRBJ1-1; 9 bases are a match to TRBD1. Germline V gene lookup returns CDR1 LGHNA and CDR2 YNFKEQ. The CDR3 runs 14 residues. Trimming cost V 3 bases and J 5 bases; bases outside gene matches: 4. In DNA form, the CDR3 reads TGTGCCAGCAGCCACCGACAGGGGGGGACTGAAGCTTTCTTT. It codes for CASSHRQGGTEAFF.

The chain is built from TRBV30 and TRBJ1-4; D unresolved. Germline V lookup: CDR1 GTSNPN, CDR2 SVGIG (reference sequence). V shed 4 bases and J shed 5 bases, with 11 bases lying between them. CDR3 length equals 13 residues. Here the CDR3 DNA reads TGTGCCTGGAACTATAGGAGGAATGAAAAACTGTTTTTT. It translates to CAWNYRRNEKLFF.

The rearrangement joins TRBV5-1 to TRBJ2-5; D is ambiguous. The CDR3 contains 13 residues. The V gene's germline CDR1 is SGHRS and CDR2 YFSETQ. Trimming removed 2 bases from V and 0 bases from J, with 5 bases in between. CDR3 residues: CASSFTYQETQYF. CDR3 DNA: TGCGCCAGCAGCTTCACCTACCAAGAGACCCAGTACTTC.